The T cell receptor (beta chain) described here comes from a study of blood T cell repertoires in COVID-19. The overall study: Acute-phase and convalescent COVID-19 samples originated in the United States, Italy and Spain. From T cells, B-cell-depleted T cells, or PBMCs came the material, which was cDNA or gDNA.

It was during active infection that Seattle patients were enrolled and then longitudinally followed. Per the study methods: Reference gene primers were amplified, and this amplification served to estimate nucleated cell counts. TCRdb keeps only in-frame clones here, not all; method: immunoSEQ multiplex PCR. From that table come the V and J calls and clone size; the DNA was used to work out D and trimming. Counted here are hundreds of thousands of clones, 70% to 90% occurring once; the ten biggest clones make up about 2.3%. This CDR3 has 15 residues. The germline V gene has CDR1 SSHAT and CDR2 FNYEAQ (reference sequence). Of note for this clone: A junction end diverges from the germline sequence, so it may reflect a read error.

The TCR sequence derives from a woman aged 60-70 years with COVID-19, enrolled during active disease. V is TRBV7-7 and J is TRBJ2-7; D remains ambiguous. Sequenced material: peripheral blood. The CDR3 region is CASSFSTGATYEQYF. The CDR3 nucleotides read TGTGCTAGCAGCTTTTCAACCGGAGCGACCTACGAGCAGTACTTC.